This T cell receptor beta chain emerged from a study of cytomegalovirus exposure and HLA in healthy donors. Study-level findings and limits: Among TCR beta chains, those listed as cytomegalovirus-associated numbered more than 150.

Turning to this clone: Its specificity is not known.

The protocol was immunoSEQ multiplex PCR, while the TCRdb copy is restricted to in-frame clones and leaves out a portion. The sample carries more than 95,000 clones, about nine tenths recorded once. The CDR3 spans 15 residues. The germline V gene has CDR1 LGHNA and CDR2 YNFKEQ. Losses at the gene ends were 6 bases for V and 6 bases for J; bases not matched to a gene: 7. Sequencing was performed on PBMCs. The sequence came from a man younger than 35 in good health and CMV-seropositive. The V gene is TRBV4-2, the J gene TRBJ2-3; 12 nucleotides match TRBD2. CDR3 sequence: CASSMTSGGRDTQYF. The CDR3, as DNA: TGTGCCAGCAGTATGACTAGCGGGGGACGGGATACGCAGTATTTT.